The next 23 T cell receptor beta chains were all read from a single sample in a study of T cell responses to AZD1222 COVID-19 vaccine. Data came from immunoSEQ multiplex PCR; TCRdb stores just in-frame clones and leaves some out. The repertoire has some 130,000 clones, 80% to 90% of them found once; the top ten carry 8% to 10%. The specimen comprised peripheral blood, sampled 28 days after the second AZD1222 dose. These receptors all come from an adult who received the AZD1222 COVID-19 vaccine.

The rearrangement uses TRBV6-5 and TRBJ1-2; unclear D gene. The CDR3 spans 15 residues. The germline gives CDR1 MNHEY, CDR2 SVGAGI. With 2 bases removed from V and 2 bases from J, the gap between germline ends came to 12 bases. The CDR3 region is CASSYDGNPNYGYTF. The CDR3 coding sequence is TGTGCCAGCAGTTACGACGGGAATCCCAACTATGGCTACACCTTC.

The genes are TRBV19 and TRBJ1-2, with 10 bases identical to TRBD1. The CDR3 has 17 amino acids. The V and J ends lost 8 bases and 2 bases, in that order; junction bases with no gene match: 14. The V gene's germline CDR1 is LNHDA and CDR2 SQIVND (reference sequence). In DNA, the CDR3 is TGTGCCAGTGACCCCAACCACCGACAGGGGGCCAACTATGGCTACACCTTC. Amino acid sequence: CASDPNHRQGANYGYTF. The full variable domain, completed using reference TRBV19 and TRBJ1-2, is DGGITQSPKYLFRKEGQNVTLSCEQNLNHDAMYWYRQDPGQGLRLIYYSQIVNDFQKGDIAEGYSVSREKKESFPLTVTSAQKNPTAFYLCASDPNHRQGANYGYTFGSGTRLTVV.

This clone was seen a single time. The V and J genes are TRBV6-9 and TRBJ2-3; no clear D. Germline V lookup: CDR1 MNHGY, CDR2 SVAAGI. V lost 3 bases and J 0 bases, leaving 7 bases between the germline ends. The CDR3 is made up of 14 amino acids. The CDR3 sequence: CASSYTWSTDTQYF. The CDR3 bases are TGTGCCAGCAGTTACACATGGAGCACAGATACGCAGTATTTT.

V usage is TRBV3-1 (or the pseudogene TRBV3-2) and J usage is TRBJ2-2, with D possibly being TRBD1 (6 bases). The CDR3 consists of 14 residues. The ends were cut back, 2 bases at V and 7 bases at J, with 11 bases in the middle. Germline V gene lookup returns CDR1 LGHDT and CDR2 YNNKEL (reference sequence). CDR3 DNA sequence: TGTGCCAGCAGCCAAACTCAGGGGAGCGGGGAGCTGTTTTTT. It translates to CASSQTQGSGELFF.

This sequence joins TRBV7-3 and TRBJ2-3; D call uncertain. The CDR3 runs to 13 residues. Germline V gene data show CDR1 as SGHTA and CDR2 as FQGTGA. V was pared by 3 bases and J by 4 bases, with 8 bases between. The CDR3, as DNA: TGTGCCAGCAGCTTTAGTCCCCCAGATACGCAGTATTTT. It encodes CASSFSPPDTQYF.

For this clone: Germline is not matched at one junction end, which may reflect a read error. The chain is built from TRBV29-1 and TRBJ1-3; 8 bases line up with TRBD1. Germline CDR1 SQVTM, CDR2 ANQGSEA. The CDR3 is 8 amino acids. CDR3 DNA: TGCAGCGTCGGACAGGGCGATTTT. This codes for CSVGQGDF.

This chain connects TRBV3-1 (or the pseudogene TRBV3-2) to TRBJ1-5; D remains ambiguous. The CDR3 length is 13 residues. Germline values: CDR1 LGHDT, CDR2 YNNKEL (reference sequence). With 1 base removed from V and 3 bases from J, the gap between germline ends came to 4 bases. As DNA, the CDR3 is TGTGCCAGCAGCCAAGTGTCCAATCAGCCCCAGCATTTT. Amino acids: CASSQVSNQPQHF.

The CDR3 bases are TGTGCCAGCAGCGCGACGAGGGCTAGCGGGGCCTACAATGAGCAGTTCTTC. This gives the protein CASSATRASGAYNEQFF. The chain uses TRBV7-3 and TRBJ2-1, with 9 bases that match TRBD2. From germline, CDR1 is SGHTA and CDR2 FQGTGA. CDR3 size: 17 residues. V trimming: 5 bases; J trimming: 2 bases; junction bases outside the gene matches: 10.

This CDR3 is CASSLAPSAGMYEQFF. The CDR3 coding sequence is TGTGCCAGCAGCTTAGCTCCTAGCGCGGGGATGTATGAGCAGTTCTTC. This rearrangement joins TRBV7-2 to TRBJ2-1, with D perhaps matching TRBD2 (6 bases). V lost 0 bases and J 8 bases, leaving 17 bases between the germline ends. Germline-derived CDR1 and CDR2 are SGHTA and FQGNSA. The length of the CDR3 is 16 residues.

This chain links TRBV7-9 with TRBJ1-1; a weak D match, TRBD1 (6 bases). V lost 2 bases, J lost 1 base, and 11 bases lay in between. The CDR3 contains 15 residues. The germline gives CDR1 SEHNR, CDR2 FQNEAQ (reference sequence). The chain's CDR3 is CASSLSGGRNTEAFF. For the CDR3, the DNA is TGTGCCAGCAGCTTAAGTGGGGGGCGGAACACTGAAGCTTTCTTT.

The chain joins TRBV7-9 to TRBJ2-1; D is uncertain. Germline lookup yields CDR1 SEHNR and CDR2 FQNEAQ (reference sequence). The V gene lost 3 bases and the J gene lost 7 bases, with 10 bases spanning the gap. The CDR3 has 13 amino acids. CDR3 in amino acids: CASSLSEVNEQFF. In DNA form, the CDR3 reads TGTGCCAGCAGCTTGTCTGAGGTTAATGAGCAGTTCTTC.

The rearrangement joins TRBV3-1 (or the pseudogene TRBV3-2) to TRBJ2-3; D remains ambiguous. The length of the CDR3 is 12 residues. Trimming stripped 4 bases from V and 0 bases from J, with 2 bases between. Germline CDR1 is LGHDT and CDR2 is YNNKEL (reference sequence). The DNA for the CDR3 is TGTGCCAGCAGCCGTAGCACAGATACGCAGTATTTT. Translating gives CASSRSTDTQYF.

The J gene is TRBJ2-5, the V gene TRBV5-8; D perhaps matches TRBD1 (6 bases). The germline gives CDR1 SGHTS, CDR2 YDEGEE. The CDR3 is 13 residues long. Trimming pared 6 bases from V and 1 base from J, leaving 10 bases between. The CDR3: CASIRQVQETQYF. In DNA form, the CDR3 reads TGTGCCAGCATTAGACAGGTCCAAGAGACCCAGTACTTC.

The chain is built from TRBV4-1 and TRBJ2-1; 10 nucleotides align to TRBD2. The CDR3 is 16 amino acids. The germline gives CDR1 MGHRA, CDR2 YSYEKL. After removal of 0 bases from V and 9 bases from J, the junction contained 8 bases not matched to a gene. The CDR3 DNA is TGCGCCAGCAGCCAAGATGTAATAGCGGGAGGAATTGAGCAGTTCTTC. It specifies CASSQDVIAGGIEQFF.

The gene calls are TRBV9 and TRBJ1-2, with D possibly being TRBD1 (5 bases). CDR3 length: 15 residues. Trimming pared 3 bases from V and 5 bases from J, leaving 17 bases between. From germline, CDR1 is SGDLS and CDR2 YYNGEE. The CDR3 reads CASSAGRGSPYGYTF. The CDR3 DNA reads TGTGCCAGCAGCGCGGGCCGGGGCTCCCCTTATGGCTACACCTTC.

V usage is TRBV5-1 and J usage is TRBJ2-1; tentative D call: TRBD2 (5 bases). Germline loops: CDR1 SGHRS, CDR2 YFSETQ. V lost 4 bases and J 10 bases, leaving 12 bases between the germline ends. The CDR3 is made up of 12 amino acids. DNA of the CDR3: TGCGCCAGCAGCCCCACTAGTGTGGAGCAGTTCTTC. This sequence encodes CASSPTSVEQFF.

The chain couples TRBV3-1 (or the pseudogene TRBV3-2) to TRBJ2-5; 9 nucleotides match TRBD2. V lost 2 bases and J lost 9; bases outside the gene matches: 10. The CDR3 sequence is 15 residues long. From germline, CDR1 is LGHDT and CDR2 YNNKEL (reference sequence). This CDR3 is CASSQHPSGVIAQYF. CDR3 nucleotides: TGTGCCAGCAGCCAACACCCTAGCGGGGTGATTGCCCAGTACTTC.

The chain joins TRBV16 to TRBJ1-2; 8 bases agree with TRBD1. This CDR3 is 17 amino acids long. Per germline, CDR1 KGHSY and CDR2 FQNENV. J was trimmed by 3 bases and V by 2 bases; bases with no gene match: 11. In DNA form, the CDR3 reads TGTGCCAGCAGCCAACCCGACAGGGGTCCTTATGACTATGGCTACACCTTC. It codes for CASSQPDRGPYDYGYTF.

The chain carries TRBV6-5 and TRBJ1-5; the D is unclear. The V gene's germline CDR1 is MNHEY and CDR2 SVGAGI. The V end was cut by 0 bases, the J end by 11 bases, with 14 bases between. The CDR3 is 14 residues long. In DNA, the CDR3 is TGTGCCAGCAGTTACTCGAAGACCGTTCTGGCCCAGCATTTT. Translated: CASSYSKTVLAQHF.

The chain recombines TRBV19 with TRBJ2-7; D is unclear. The V gene's germline CDR1 is LNHDA and CDR2 SQIVND (reference sequence). Deletions cut 0 bases from V and 3 bases from J, with 15 bases between. The CDR3 runs 16 residues. The CDR3 region is CASSIDPALAGYEQYF. CDR3 in DNA: TGTGCCAGTAGTATAGATCCCGCCCTGGCTGGCTACGAGCAGTACTTC.

This clone has a handful of counts. The rearrangement links TRBV2 to TRBJ1-5; D remains ambiguous. Germline CDR1 and CDR2: SNHLY and FYNNEI. This CDR3 comprises 12 residues. Trimming shortened V by 2 bases and J by 3 bases, and 2 bases separated the two germline ends. The CDR3 sequence is CASSEPNQPQHF. CDR3 sequence (DNA): TGTGCCAGCAGTGAACCCAATCAGCCCCAGCATTTT.

V is TRBV29-1 and J is TRBJ1-2, with D maybe TRBD1 (5 bases). Per germline, CDR1 SQVTM and CDR2 ANQGSEA. The CDR3 spans 12 residues. Deletions cut 7 bases from V and 8 bases from J, with 17 bases between. The CDR3 DNA follows: TGCAGCGGCCGGGACGCCTTCGACGGCTACACCTTC. Protein sequence: CSGRDAFDGYTF. The whole variable domain, remainder taken from reference TRBV29-1 and TRBJ1-2, is SAVISQKPSRDICQRGTSLTIQCQVDSQVTMMFWYRQQPGQSLTLIATANQGSEATYESGFVIDKFPISRPNLTFSTLTVSNMSPEDSSIYLCSGRDAFDGYTFGSGTRLTVV.

The rearrangement links TRBV3-1 (or the pseudogene TRBV3-2) to TRBJ2-3; 8 bases are shared with TRBD2. V shed 3 bases, J shed 6 bases, and the junction held 8 bases outside the gene matches. Germline lookup yields CDR1 LGHDT and CDR2 YNNKEL (reference sequence). CDR3 size: 15 residues. The CDR3 DNA sequence: TGTGCCAGCAGCCATGGCGGGGGGACGGCGGATACGCAGTATTTT. Amino acid sequence: CASSHGGGTADTQYF.